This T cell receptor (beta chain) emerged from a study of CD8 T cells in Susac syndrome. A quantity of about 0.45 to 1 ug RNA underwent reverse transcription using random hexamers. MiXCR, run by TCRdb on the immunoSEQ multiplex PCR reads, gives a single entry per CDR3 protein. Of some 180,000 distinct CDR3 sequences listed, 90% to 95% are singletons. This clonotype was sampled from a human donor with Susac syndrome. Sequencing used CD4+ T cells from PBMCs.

CDR3 residues: CASSGGQALSSYEQYF. The CDR3 bases are TGTGCCAGCAGTGGAGGACAGGCCCTAAGCTCCTACGAGCAGTACTTC. This rearrangement joins TRBV6-6 to TRBJ2-7, with 7 positions matching TRBD1. CDR3 length: 16 residues. Germline CDR1 and CDR2: MNHNY and SVGAGI (reference sequence). The junction had 10 bases not matched to a gene; V was cut back by 5 bases and J by 0 bases.